This T cell receptor (beta chain) was identified in a study of vaccination and CD4 T cells after COVID-19. Of note for this clonotype: What it binds is unknown.

Noted treatment: roughly 10-day PBMC culture with coronavirus spike peptide pools or control peptides (ViraFEST assay). CDR3 length: 15 residues. Looked up from germline, CDR1 is SGHVS and CDR2 is FQNEAQ. V was trimmed by 1 base and J by 4 bases, leaving 11 bases between them. Sequence data for DNA of cultured CD4+ T cells were generated by the Oncomine TCR Beta short-read assay. TCRdb re-called the PCR reads with MiXCR, one entry per CDR3 protein. The repertoire includes just under 20,000 distinct CDR3 sequences, more than 40% of them detected once, and 4% sits in the top ten. The specimen was CD4+ T cells from blood, cultured in vitro, collected before SARS-CoV-2 vaccination. The clonotype originates from a human donor who had recovered from COVID-19. The V call is TRBV7-8, the J call TRBJ1-5; D not certain. CDR3 sequence (DNA): TGTGCCAGCAGCTTAGTATCTGCCCGGAATCAGCCCCAGCATTTT. This codes for CASSLVSARNQPQHF.